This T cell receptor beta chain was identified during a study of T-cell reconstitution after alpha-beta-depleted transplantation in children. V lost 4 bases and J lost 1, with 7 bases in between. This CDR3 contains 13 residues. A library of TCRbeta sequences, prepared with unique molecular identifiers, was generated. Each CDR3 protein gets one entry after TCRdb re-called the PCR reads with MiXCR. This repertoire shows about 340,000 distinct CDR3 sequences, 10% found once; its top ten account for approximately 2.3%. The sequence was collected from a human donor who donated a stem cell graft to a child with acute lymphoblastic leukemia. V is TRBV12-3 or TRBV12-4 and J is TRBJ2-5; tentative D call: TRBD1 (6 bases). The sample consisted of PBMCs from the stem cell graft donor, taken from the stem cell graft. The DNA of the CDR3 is TGTGCCAGCAGTTACAGGGTCCAAGAGACCCAGTACTTC. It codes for CASSYRVQETQYF.